Following are 29 T cell receptor beta chains from one sample sequenced in a study of blood T cell repertoires in COVID-19. Some clones are missing from TCRdb's copy, which holds only in-frame ones; the method was immunoSEQ multiplex PCR. The repertoire holds around 200,000 clones, with about nine tenths as singletons. Sequencing input: PBMCs or T cells enriched from blood (not recorded which). Every receptor here comes from a woman aged 18-35 years who had recovered from COVID-19.

This clone was seen a single time. CDR3 region: CASSLSGTSGRMRDEQFF. CDR3 sequence (DNA): TGTGCCAGCAGTTTATCGGGGACTAGCGGGAGGATGCGCGATGAGCAGTTCTTC. V is TRBV27 and J is TRBJ2-1; 15 nucleotides align to TRBD2. J was trimmed by 8 bases and V by 0 bases; bases with no gene match: 8. The CDR3 covers 18 residues. CDR1 and CDR2 from the germline V gene are MNHEY and SMNVEV (reference sequence).

The chain couples TRBV5-1 to TRBJ2-7; unclear D gene. V gave up 1 base and J gave up 3 bases, with 8 bases separating them. Per the germline V gene, CDR1 is SGHRS and CDR2 is YFSETQ. The CDR3 sequence is 13 residues long. CDR3 bases: TGCGCCAGCAGCTTGTTTGATAGCTACGAGCAGTACTTC. This translates into CASSLFDSYEQYF. Full variable domain (remainder filled in from reference TRBV5-1 and TRBJ2-7): KAGVTQTPRYLIKTRGQQVTLSCSPISGHRSVSWYQQTPGQGLQFLFEYFSETQRNKGNFPGRFSGRQFSNSRSEMNVSTLELGDSALYLCASSLFDSYEQYFGPGTRLTVT.

This chain joins TRBV10-3 and TRBJ2-5; TRBD2 aligns across 7 bases. V lost 5 bases, J lost 4 bases, and 10 bases stayed unmatched. Germline loops: CDR1 ENHRY, CDR2 SYGVKD. The CDR3 length is 15 residues. In DNA form, the CDR3 reads TGTGCCATCAGTACGAGGACTAGGGGTGGAGAGACCCAGTACTTC. Its translation: CAISTRTRGGETQYF.

The gene calls are TRBV7-2 and TRBJ2-5; 12 nucleotides line up with TRBD2. The CDR3 loop spans 15 amino acids. Trimming cost V 4 bases and J 2 bases; bases outside gene matches: 2. Germline CDR1 is SGHTA and CDR2 is FQGNSA. In DNA form, the CDR3 reads TGTGCCAGCAGCTGGACTAGCGGGAATCAAGAGACCCAGTACTTC. Amino acids: CASSWTSGNQETQYF.

This clone came up once. CDR3 residues: CASSINRNYGYTF. DNA of the CDR3: TGTGCCAGCAGCATCAATCGGAACTATGGCTACACCTTC. The chain is built from TRBV7-9 and TRBJ1-2; no clear D gene. Deletions cut 5 bases from V and 2 bases from J, with 9 bases between. The CDR3 extends over 13 amino acids. The V gene's germline CDR1 is SEHNR and CDR2 FQNEAQ (reference sequence). Full variable domain (missing parts from reference TRBV7-9 and TRBJ1-2): DTGVSQNPRHKITKRGQNVTFRCDPISEHNRLYWYRQTLGQGPEFLTYFQNEAQLEKSRLLSDRFSAERPKGSFSTLEIQRTEQGDSAMYLCASSINRNYGYTFGSGTRLTVV.

A few counts support this clone. V gene TRBV9 combines with J gene TRBJ2-2; 9 bases are a match to TRBD2. Germline assignment: CDR1 SGDLS and CDR2 YYNGEE. The V segment lost 0 bases and the J segment 5 bases; nucleotides outside the gene matches: 8. This CDR3 spans 17 amino acids. The CDR3 bases are TGTGCCAGCAGCGTAGGTGGTGCTAGCGGGGTAACCGGGGAGCTGTTTTTT. Translation gives CASSVGGASGVTGELFF.

The CDR3 region is CASSKSWREGARSSYNEQFF. The CDR3 bases are TGTGCCAGCAGCAAAAGCTGGCGGGAGGGGGCCAGGAGCTCCTACAATGAGCAGTTCTTC. The chain joins TRBV21-1 to TRBJ2-1; TRBD2 was called by the table and not checked on the DNA. TRBV21-1 is annotated as a pseudogene. This CDR3 is built from 20 residues.

The chain joins TRBV27 to TRBJ2-1; 8 bases map to TRBD1. The length of the CDR3 is 13 residues. The V and J ends lost 7 bases and 4 bases, in that order; junction bases with no gene match: 3. Germline loops: CDR1 MNHEY, CDR2 SMNVEV (reference sequence). This CDR3 reads CASKDRVYNEQFF. The CDR3 DNA is TGTGCCAGCAAGGACAGGGTATACAATGAGCAGTTCTTC.

The V and J genes are TRBV9 and TRBJ2-3, with D hard to call. The ends were cut back, 0 bases at V and 0 bases at J, with 11 bases in the middle. The length of the CDR3 is 16 residues. CDR1 is SGDLS and CDR2 is YYNGEE in the germline V gene. CDR3 in amino acids: CASSVGGATSTDTQYF. The DNA of the CDR3 is TGTGCCAGCAGCGTAGGAGGAGCGACTAGCACAGATACGCAGTATTTT. The variable domain in full, completed from reference TRBV9 and TRBJ2-3, reads DSGVTQTPKHLITATGQRVTLRCSPRSGDLSVYWYQQSLDQGLQFLIQYYNGEERAKGNILERFSAQQFPDLHSELNLSSLELGDSALYFCASSVGGATSTDTQYFGPGTRLTVL.

CDR3 loop: CASSFGVEQNQPQHF. In DNA, the CDR3 is TGTGCCAGCAGCTTCGGGGTGGAGCAGAATCAGCCCCAGCATTTT. The rearrangement joins TRBV7-9 to TRBJ1-5; no firm D call. Germline V gene sequence: CDR1 SEHNR, CDR2 FQNEAQ (reference sequence). The CDR3 contains 15 residues. The V end was cut by 3 bases, the J end by 4 bases, with 13 bases between.

The chain couples TRBV11-2 to TRBJ1-4; tentatively, D is TRBD1 (6 bases). V was cut by 5 bases and J by 5 bases, with 18 bases left in between. Per the germline V gene, CDR1 is SGHAT and CDR2 is FQNNGV. This CDR3 comprises 16 residues. The CDR3 DNA sequence: TGTGCCAGCAGCCTCGGGACACAGGTCACAAATGAAAAACTGTTTTTT. It encodes CASSLGTQVTNEKLFF.

The gene calls are TRBV29-1 and TRBJ2-7, with 8 bases lining up with TRBD1. The junction had 8 bases not matched to a gene; V was cut back by 5 bases and J by 5 bases. The CDR3 has 13 residues. CDR1 is SQVTM and CDR2 is ANQGSEA in the germline V gene. This CDR3 reads CSVRTGLKNEQYF. In DNA form, the CDR3 reads TGCAGCGTTCGGACAGGGTTGAAGAACGAGCAGTACTTC.

This chain joins TRBV2 and TRBJ2-1; 7 nucleotides match TRBD2. This CDR3 contains 20 residues. V lost 6 bases and J lost 5; bases outside the gene matches: 25. Germline V gene lookup returns CDR1 SNHLY and CDR2 FYNNEI. This chain's CDR3 is CASSERDYYRPLLTNNEQFF. CDR3 nucleotides: TGTGCCAGCAGCGAGAGGGACTATTACCGACCACTATTAACAAACAATGAGCAGTTCTTC.

This chain uses TRBV4-1 with TRBJ2-2; tentatively, D is TRBD2 (5 bases). Germline V gene lookup returns CDR1 MGHRA and CDR2 YSYEKL. V was pared by 4 bases and J by 6 bases, with 9 bases between. The CDR3 spans 13 residues. CDR3 amino acids: CASSPTGSGELFF. DNA of the CDR3: TGCGCCAGCAGCCCGACGGGGTCCGGGGAGCTGTTTTTT.

V and J are TRBV18 and TRBJ2-1; D possibly matches TRBD1 or TRBD2 (11 bases each). There are 22 residues in the CDR3. The V gene lost 3 bases and the J gene lost 1 base, with 31 bases spanning the gap. Germline V lookup: CDR1 KGHSH, CDR2 LQKENI. Here the CDR3 DNA reads TGTGCCAGCTCACCGCTGGGACAGGGGGTACCTAGCGGGAGGATATCCTACAATGAGCAGTTCTTC. It specifies CASSPLGQGVPSGRISYNEQFF.

CDR3 protein: CASSLRTVTDTQYF. CDR3 DNA: TGTGCCAGCAGTTTACGGACAGTCACAGATACGCAGTATTTT. The chain uses TRBV27 and TRBJ2-3, with D possibly matching TRBD1 (6 bases). Germline V lookup: CDR1 MNHEY, CDR2 SMNVEV (reference sequence). V lost 2 bases and J 2 bases, leaving 8 bases between the germline ends. The CDR3 contains 14 residues.

The chain employs TRBV3-1 (or the pseudogene TRBV3-2) and TRBJ2-3, with 8 bases aligning to TRBD1. The CDR3 sequence is 16 residues long. Looked up from germline, CDR1 is LGHDT and CDR2 is YNNKEL (reference sequence). Trimming removed 3 bases from V and 4 bases from J; junction bases left unmatched: 9. CDR3 coding DNA: TGTGCCAGCAGCCACGCTAGGACAGGGATGGCAGATACGCAGTATTTT. Residues: CASSHARTGMADTQYF.

The CDR3, as DNA: TGTGCCTGGAGTCTTCAGGGAGGGACCTCCGTTTTGACCCAGCATTTT. Translating gives CAWSLQGGTSVLTQHF. This sequence joins TRBV30 and TRBJ1-5; the D gene is possibly TRBD1 (5 bases). Germline values: CDR1 GTSNPN, CDR2 SVGIG (reference sequence). There are 16 residues in the CDR3. Trimming removed 2 bases from V and 11 bases from J, with 25 bases in between.

A few counts support this clone. The chain combines TRBV3-1 (or the pseudogene TRBV3-2) with TRBJ1-1, with D unclear. Trimming left V 0 bases short and J 3 bases short, with 11 bases between. Germline loops: CDR1 LGHDT, CDR2 YNNKEL (reference sequence). The CDR3 totals 15 residues. The CDR3 nucleotides are TGTGCCAGCAGCCAAGAGGTGGCACGGGACACTGAAGCTTTCTTT. Protein product: CASSQEVARDTEAFF.

The chain couples TRBV14 to TRBJ1-1; a weak D match, TRBD1 (5 bases). Per germline, CDR1 SGHDN and CDR2 FVKESK. Trimming left V 1 base short and J 7 bases short, with 7 bases between. CDR3 length: 12 residues. As DNA, the CDR3 is TGTGCCAGCAGCCAAGCGGGGGGTGAAGCTTTCTTT. It is translated as CASSQAGGEAFF.

The chain is built from TRBV5-1 and TRBJ2-3; D perhaps matches TRBD2 (5 bases). Between the trimmed V and J ends, which lost 5 bases and 1 base, there was a span of 8 bases. This CDR3 is 13 amino acids long. CDR1 is SGHRS and CDR2 is YFSETQ in the germline V gene. This CDR3 reads CASRKEGTDTQYF. Written as DNA, the CDR3 is TGCGCCAGCAGAAAGGAGGGCACAGATACGCAGTATTTT.

The V and J genes are TRBV11-1 and TRBJ1-1; unclear D gene. There are 13 residues in the CDR3. Trimming pared 5 bases from V and 3 bases from J, leaving 10 bases between. Per the germline V gene, CDR1 is SGHAT and CDR2 is FQDESV (reference sequence). As DNA, the CDR3 is TGTGCCAGCAGCGCAGAGGGTTACACTGAAGCTTTCTTT. This gives the protein CASSAEGYTEAFF.

The chain combines TRBV11-2 with TRBJ2-2; 8 nucleotides match TRBD2. The CDR3 covers 15 residues. The trim removed 5 bases at V and 8 bases at J, leaving 10 bases unmatched. CDR1 is SGHAT, CDR2 FQNNGV, per germline. The CDR3 loop is CASSPLLAANGELFF. DNA of the CDR3: TGTGCCAGCAGCCCCCTACTAGCGGCTAATGGGGAGCTGTTTTTT.

The gene calls are TRBV7-9 and TRBJ2-3; possibly TRBD2 for D (6 bases). Trimming removed 1 base from V and 5 bases from J, with 16 bases in between. CDR1 and CDR2 (germline): SEHNR, FQNEAQ (reference sequence). This CDR3 comprises 16 residues. DNA for the CDR3: TGTGCCAGCAGCTTAGGCGGGACCTTTAAGAAAGATACGCAGTATTTT. It codes for CASSLGGTFKKDTQYF.

The J gene is TRBJ1-1, the V gene TRBV9; a weak D match, TRBD1 (5 bases). CDR1 and CDR2 (germline): SGDLS, YYNGEE. This CDR3 has 14 amino acids. V lost 0 bases and J lost 4, with 10 bases in between. The CDR3 spells CASSVAQGGTEAFF. Written as DNA, the CDR3 is TGTGCCAGCAGCGTAGCTCAGGGAGGCACTGAAGCTTTCTTT.

The chain's CDR3 is CASSLDTSYEQYF. The CDR3 DNA follows: TGTGCCAGCAGTTTAGACACGTCCTACGAGCAGTACTTC. This chain links TRBV27 with TRBJ2-7; no clear D gene. V shed 2 bases and J shed 1 base, with 6 bases lying between them. This CDR3 spans 13 amino acids. From germline, CDR1 is MNHEY and CDR2 SMNVEV (reference sequence).

The CDR3 DNA sequence: TGCGCCAGCAGCCAGGTAGTAGATCAGCCCCAGCATTTT. This sequence encodes CASSQVVDQPQHF. This rearrangement joins TRBV4-3 to TRBJ1-5; D call uncertain. The CDR3 loop spans 13 amino acids. V was pared by 3 bases and J by 5 bases, with 8 bases between. Per the germline V gene, CDR1 is LGHNA and CDR2 is YSLEER.

The rearrangement uses TRBV3-1 (or the pseudogene TRBV3-2) and TRBJ2-1; D unclear. Between the trimmed V and J ends, which lost 4 bases and 2 bases, there was a span of 15 bases. Germline V gene data show CDR1 as LGHDT and CDR2 as YNNKEL (reference sequence). CDR3 length: 16 residues. The CDR3 is CASSPSWKTAYNEQFF. The CDR3 DNA sequence: TGTGCCAGCAGCCCGAGTTGGAAGACTGCCTACAATGAGCAGTTCTTC.

The J gene is TRBJ1-1, the V gene TRBV30, with a weak D call TRBD1 (6 bases). Per germline, CDR1 GTSNPN and CDR2 SVGIG (reference sequence). The ends were cut back, 2 bases at V and 3 bases at J, with 10 bases in the middle. This CDR3 is 13 amino acids long. CDR3 sequence reads: CAWSWDTHTEAFF. The CDR3 DNA reads as TGTGCCTGGAGTTGGGACACCCACACTGAAGCTTTCTTT.